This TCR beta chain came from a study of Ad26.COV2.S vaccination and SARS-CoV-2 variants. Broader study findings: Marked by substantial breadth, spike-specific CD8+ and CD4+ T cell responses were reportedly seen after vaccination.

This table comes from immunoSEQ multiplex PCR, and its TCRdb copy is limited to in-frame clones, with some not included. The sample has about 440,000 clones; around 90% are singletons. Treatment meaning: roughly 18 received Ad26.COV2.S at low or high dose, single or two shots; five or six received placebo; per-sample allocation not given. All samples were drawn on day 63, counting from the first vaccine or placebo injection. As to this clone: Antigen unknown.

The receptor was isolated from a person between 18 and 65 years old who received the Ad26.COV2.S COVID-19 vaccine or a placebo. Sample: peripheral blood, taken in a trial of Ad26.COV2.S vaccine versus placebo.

This chain's CDR3 is CAWSGSSEVQPQHF. The CDR3 bases are TGTGCCTGGAGTGGCAGTTCGGAGGTTCAGCCCCAGCATTTT. This chain uses TRBV30 with TRBJ1-5; D not certain. Deletions cut 1 base from V and 6 bases from J, with 13 bases between. This CDR3 has 14 amino acids. CDR1 is GTSNPN, CDR2 SVGIG, per germline (reference sequence).